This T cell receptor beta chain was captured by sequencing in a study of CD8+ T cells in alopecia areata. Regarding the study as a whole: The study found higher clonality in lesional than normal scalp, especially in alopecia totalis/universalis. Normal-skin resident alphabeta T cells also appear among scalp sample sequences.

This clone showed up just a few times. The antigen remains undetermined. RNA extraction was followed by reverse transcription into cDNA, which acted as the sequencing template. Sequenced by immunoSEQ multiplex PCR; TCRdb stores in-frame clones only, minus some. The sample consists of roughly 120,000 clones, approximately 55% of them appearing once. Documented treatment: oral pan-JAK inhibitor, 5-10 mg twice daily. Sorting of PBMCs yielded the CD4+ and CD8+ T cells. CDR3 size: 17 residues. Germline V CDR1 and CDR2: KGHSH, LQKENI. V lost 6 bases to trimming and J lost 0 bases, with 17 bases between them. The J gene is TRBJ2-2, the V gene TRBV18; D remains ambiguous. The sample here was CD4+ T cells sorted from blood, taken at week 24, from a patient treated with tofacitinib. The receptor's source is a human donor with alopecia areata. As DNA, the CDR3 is TGTGCCAGCTCCGTGGGGTCTAAAGGGCCGAACACCGGGGAGCTGTTTTTT. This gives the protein CASSVGSKGPNTGELFF.